This T cell receptor (beta chain) derives from a study of shared clonotypes between healthy human individuals. Produced via immunoSEQ multiplex PCR; TCRdb's table is partial and in-frame only. The sample includes about 1.1 million clones, about 80% of them seen just once. This receptor was obtained from a man younger than 35 in good health. Some clones in this sample may be carry-over from other donors' samples. The specimen sequenced was memory CD4+ T cells from PBMCs. Noted subset: CD45RA-negative fraction.

The CDR3 loop reads CATRKAGGETQYF. The CDR3 DNA reads TGTGCCACTAGGAAAGCGGGAGGGGAGACCCAGTACTTC. The chain combines TRBV5-8 with TRBJ2-5, with TRBD2 identical over 10 bases. Losses at the gene ends were 9 bases for V and 5 bases for J; bases not matched to a gene: 7. The CDR3 sequence is 13 residues long. Per germline, CDR1 SGHTS and CDR2 YDEGEE.